These T cell receptor beta chains were read from a single sample in a study of shared clonotypes between healthy human individuals. Using immunoSEQ multiplex PCR, the repertoire was profiled, and TCRdb retains in-frame clones only, with some absent. This repertoire shows some 980,000 clones, 76% found once; its top ten account for approximately 1.5%. The sequenced material came from memory CD4+ T cells sorted from blood. The receptors come from a man younger than 30 in good health. Each CDR3 is given without its conserved first and last residue.

V gene,CDR3 length,J gene,CDR3 protein
TRBV7-8,11,TRBJ1-5,ASSPGGNQPQH
TRBV11-2,15,TRBJ2-1,ASSFSGGGRVYNEQF
TRBV2,12,TRBJ1-5,ATQTGLRNQPQH
TRBV29-1,10,-,SVEASNYEQY
TRBV19,12,TRBJ1-1,ASSIREQGAEAF
TRBV5-1,11,TRBJ1-2,ASSPLGVYGYT
TRBV7-9,12,TRBJ2-2,ASGSRRDAGELF
TRBV6-6,11,TRBJ1-6,ASRSDGNSPLH
TRBV2,9,TRBJ1-2,ASSDGVTAP
TRBV18,13,TRBJ1-2,ASSSGDRASYGYT
TRBV9,11,TRBJ2-5,ASSSGFWETQY
TRBV30,11,TRBJ1-2,AWSPQGSYGYT
TRBV7-2,13,TRBJ2-2,ASSLGQAIAGELF
TRBV27,14,TRBJ2-7,ASSSPRDRGIYEQY
TRBV11-2,10,TRBJ1-1,ASSFPGLKAF
TRBV11-2,10,TRBJ2-2,ASSLHPGELF
TRBV2,13,TRBJ2-2,ASVTGRGYTGELF
TRBV5-4,12,TRBJ2-5,ASSLDGRGETQY
TRBV6-1,15,TRBJ1-1,ASSEALAAGVNTEAF
TRBV4-2,13,TRBJ2-5,ASGRLAGGLETQY
TRBV19,15,TRBJ2-7,ASSRLPTPTGSYEQY
TRBV30,13,TRBJ1-2,AGPLGQAESYGYT